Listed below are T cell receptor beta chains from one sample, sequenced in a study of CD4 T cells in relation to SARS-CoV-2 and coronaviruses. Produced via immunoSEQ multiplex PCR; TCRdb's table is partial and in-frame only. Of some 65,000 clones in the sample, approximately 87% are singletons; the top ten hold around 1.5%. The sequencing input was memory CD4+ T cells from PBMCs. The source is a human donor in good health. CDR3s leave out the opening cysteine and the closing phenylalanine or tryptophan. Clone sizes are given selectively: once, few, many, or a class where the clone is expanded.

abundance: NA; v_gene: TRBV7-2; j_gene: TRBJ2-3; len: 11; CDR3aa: ASSLGETGKRD
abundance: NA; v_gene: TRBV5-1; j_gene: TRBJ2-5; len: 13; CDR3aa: ASSLATTDQETQY
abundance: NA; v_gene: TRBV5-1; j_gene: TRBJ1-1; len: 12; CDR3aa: ASSPGQWNTEAF
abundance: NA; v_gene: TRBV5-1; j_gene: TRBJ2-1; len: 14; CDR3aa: ASSVKTGTEYNEQF
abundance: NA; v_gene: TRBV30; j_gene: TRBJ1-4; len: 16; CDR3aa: AWRPQLPGPGSNEKLF
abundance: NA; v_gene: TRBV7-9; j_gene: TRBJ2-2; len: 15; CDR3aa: ASSSRNRGLNTGELF
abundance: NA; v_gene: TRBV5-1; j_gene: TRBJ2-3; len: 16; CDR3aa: ASTVGASGIGSTDTQY
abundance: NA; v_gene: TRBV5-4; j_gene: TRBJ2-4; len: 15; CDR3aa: ASSSRDAEGTKNIQY
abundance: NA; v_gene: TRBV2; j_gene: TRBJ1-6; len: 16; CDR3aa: ASRGGQGESSYNSPLH
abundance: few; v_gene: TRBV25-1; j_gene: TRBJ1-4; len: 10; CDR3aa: ASSPRAGKLF
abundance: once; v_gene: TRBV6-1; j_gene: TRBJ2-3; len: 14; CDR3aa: ASSDFRAGGADTQY
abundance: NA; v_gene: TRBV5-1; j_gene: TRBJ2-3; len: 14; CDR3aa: ASSGGPGQSGDTQY
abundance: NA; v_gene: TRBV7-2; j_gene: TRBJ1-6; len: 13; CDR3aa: ASSLFQTGSSPLH
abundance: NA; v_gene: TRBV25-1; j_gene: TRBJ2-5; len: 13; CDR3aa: ASSEPGQLGETQY
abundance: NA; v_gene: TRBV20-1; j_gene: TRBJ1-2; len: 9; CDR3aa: SATGVTGYT
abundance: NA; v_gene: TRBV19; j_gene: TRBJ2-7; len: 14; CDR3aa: ASSKARARGSYEQY
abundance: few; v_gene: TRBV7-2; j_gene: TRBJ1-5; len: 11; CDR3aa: ASSLGERLPQH
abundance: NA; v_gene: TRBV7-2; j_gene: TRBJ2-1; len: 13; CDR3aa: ASSLLAGGYNEQF
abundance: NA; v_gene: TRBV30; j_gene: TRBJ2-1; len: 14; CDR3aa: AWSQGRTSGAGGQF
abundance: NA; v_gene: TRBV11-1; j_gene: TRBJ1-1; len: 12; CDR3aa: ASSSRGSRTEAF
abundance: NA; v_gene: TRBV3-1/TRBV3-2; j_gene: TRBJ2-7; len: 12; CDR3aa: ASSQPGQTYEQY
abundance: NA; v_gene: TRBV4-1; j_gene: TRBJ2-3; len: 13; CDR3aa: ASSQLWGYTDTQY
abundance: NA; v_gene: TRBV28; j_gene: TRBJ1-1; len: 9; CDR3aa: ASRTQEKAF
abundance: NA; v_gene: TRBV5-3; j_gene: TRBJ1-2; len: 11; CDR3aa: ARSSRDSQGYT
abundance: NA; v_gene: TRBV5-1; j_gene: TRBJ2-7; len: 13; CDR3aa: ASSLGAGQSYEQY
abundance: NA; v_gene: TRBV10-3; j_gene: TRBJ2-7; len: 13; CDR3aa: AISGSGTVSYEQY
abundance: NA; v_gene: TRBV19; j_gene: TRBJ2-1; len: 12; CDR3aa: ASSIRTSGNEQF
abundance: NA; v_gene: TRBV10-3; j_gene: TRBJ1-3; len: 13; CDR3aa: ATVPGQGDGNTIY
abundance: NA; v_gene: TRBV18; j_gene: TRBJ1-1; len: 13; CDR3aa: ASSPQGGVNTEAF
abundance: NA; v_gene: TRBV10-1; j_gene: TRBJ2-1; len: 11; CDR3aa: ASSGGSYNEQF
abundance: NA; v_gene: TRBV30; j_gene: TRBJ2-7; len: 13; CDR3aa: AWSSGQGGSYEQY
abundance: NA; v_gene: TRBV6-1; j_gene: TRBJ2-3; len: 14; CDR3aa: ASSEVGAPSTDTQY
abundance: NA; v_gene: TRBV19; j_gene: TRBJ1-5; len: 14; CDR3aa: ASSIFQGASNQPQH
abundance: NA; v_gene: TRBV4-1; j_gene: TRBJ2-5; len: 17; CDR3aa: ASSHKGLAGGINQETQY
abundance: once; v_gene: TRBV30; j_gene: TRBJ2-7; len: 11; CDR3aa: AWSTPVTYEQY
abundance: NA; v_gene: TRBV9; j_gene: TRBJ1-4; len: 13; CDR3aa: ASSPNEGYSEKLF
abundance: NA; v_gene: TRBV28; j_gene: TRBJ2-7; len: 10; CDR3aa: ASSTPPHEQY
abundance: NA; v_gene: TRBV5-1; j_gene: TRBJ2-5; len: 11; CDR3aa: ASSPGSQETQY
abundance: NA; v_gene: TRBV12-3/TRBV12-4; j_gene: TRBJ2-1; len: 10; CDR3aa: ASRNGLNEQF